This paragraph covers one TCR beta chain sequence. The sample belongs to a study of cytomegalovirus exposure and HLA in healthy donors. The germline CDR1 and CDR2 sequences are SGHRS and YFSETQ. The ends were cut back, 2 bases at V and 5 bases at J, with 11 bases in the middle. The CDR3 is 14 residues long. 13 Jbeta primers and 60 Vbeta primers were used for the PCR. This table comes from immunoSEQ multiplex PCR, and its TCRdb copy is limited to in-frame clones, with some not included. The sample totals about 49,000 clones; its top ten clones hold approximately 13%. The rearrangement links TRBV5-1 to TRBJ2-1, with D hard to call. The clonotype was recovered from a man aged 18 to 30 in good health and CMV-seropositive. The sequenced material came from PBMCs. The CDR3: CASSLIDIDNEQFF. In nucleotides, the CDR3 is TGCGCCAGCAGCTTAATAGACATAGACAATGAGCAGTTCTTC. The whole variable domain, remainder taken from reference TRBV5-1 and TRBJ2-1, is KAGVTQTPRYLIKTRGQQVTLSCSPISGHRSVSWYQQTPGQGLQFLFEYFSETQRNKGNFPGRFSGRQFSNSRSEMNVSTLELGDSALYLCASSLIDIDNEQFFGPGTRLTVL.